This record covers a single T cell receptor beta chain. Within the sample, other DNA sequences also encode this same CDR3. Indicated treatment: about 20 received Ad26.COV2.S at low or high dose, single or two shots; roughly 5 received placebo; per-sample allocation not given. Repertoires come from day 63 after the first vaccine or placebo injection. At a Boston site, the person donating was an adult of 18-55 years. These data originate in a study of Ad26.COV2.S vaccination and SARS-CoV-2 variants. About the research overall: The donor participated in the COV1001 trial, in its Ad26.COV2.S arm.

V lost 0 bases to trimming and J lost 1 base, with 4 bases between them. This CDR3 spans 13 amino acids. In germline, CDR1 is SGHRS, CDR2 YFSETQ. Only in-frame clones appear in the TCRdb table, and some are missing; sequencing was by immunoSEQ multiplex PCR. Of some 640,000 clones listed, 70% to 90% are singletons. The sequence came from a person between 18 and 65 years old who received the Ad26.COV2.S COVID-19 vaccine or a placebo. The starting material was peripheral blood, obtained in a trial of Ad26.COV2.S vaccine versus placebo. J is TRBJ1-2 and V is TRBV5-1; D is uncertain. CDR3 loop: CASSLAGNYGYTF. CDR3 DNA sequence: TGCGCCAGCAGCTTGGCGGGTAACTATGGCTACACCTTC.